This TCR beta chain was identified in a study of blood T cell repertoires in COVID-19. Study-wide context: Sites across the United States, Italy and Spain contributed samples from acute and convalescent COVID-19.

While infection was still active, Seattle patients were enrolled and then followed longitudinally. This CDR3 is 16 amino acids long. V was clipped by 4 bases and J by 2 bases; unmatched bases: 8. Germline CDR1 is SGHNT and CDR2 is YYREEE (reference sequence). Method: immunoSEQ multiplex PCR; TCRdb's copy keeps in-frame clones and lacks some. The data contain approximately 290,000 clones, approximately 83% of them singletons. The sequence was obtained from a person aged 65 to 79 with COVID-19, enrolled during active disease. J is TRBJ2-1 and V is TRBV5-4, with TRBD1 matching 8 bases. Sequencing was done on a sample of peripheral blood. The CDR3 protein is CASSPPATGAYNEQFF. For the CDR3, the DNA is TGTGCCAGCAGCCCGCCGGCGACAGGGGCCTACAATGAGCAGTTCTTC.